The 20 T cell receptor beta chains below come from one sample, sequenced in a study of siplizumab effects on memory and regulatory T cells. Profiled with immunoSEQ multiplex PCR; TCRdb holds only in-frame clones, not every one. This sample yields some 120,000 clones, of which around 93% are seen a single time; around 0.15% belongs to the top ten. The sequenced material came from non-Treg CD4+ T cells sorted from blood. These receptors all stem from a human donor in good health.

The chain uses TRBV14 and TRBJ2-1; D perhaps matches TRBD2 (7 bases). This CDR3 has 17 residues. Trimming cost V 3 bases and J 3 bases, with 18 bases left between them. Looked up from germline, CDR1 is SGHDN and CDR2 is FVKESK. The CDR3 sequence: CASSHPLRGPYYNEQFF. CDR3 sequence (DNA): TGTGCCAGCAGCCATCCCCTGCGGGGGCCTTACTACAATGAGCAGTTCTTC.

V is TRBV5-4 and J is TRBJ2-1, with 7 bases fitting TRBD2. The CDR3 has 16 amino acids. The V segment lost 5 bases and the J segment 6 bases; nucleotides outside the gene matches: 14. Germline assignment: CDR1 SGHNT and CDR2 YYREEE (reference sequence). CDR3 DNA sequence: TGTGCCAGCAGTCCTCCCACGCGGGGGTGGGGCAATGAGCAGTTCTTC. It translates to CASSPPTRGWGNEQFF.

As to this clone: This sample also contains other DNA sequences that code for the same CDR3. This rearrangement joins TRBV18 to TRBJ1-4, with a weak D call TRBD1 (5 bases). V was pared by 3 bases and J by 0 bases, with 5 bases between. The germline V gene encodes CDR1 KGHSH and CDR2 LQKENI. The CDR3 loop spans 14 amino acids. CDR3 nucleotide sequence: TGTGCCAGCTCACCGGGGGCAACTAATGAAAAACTGTTTTTT. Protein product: CASSPGATNEKLFF.

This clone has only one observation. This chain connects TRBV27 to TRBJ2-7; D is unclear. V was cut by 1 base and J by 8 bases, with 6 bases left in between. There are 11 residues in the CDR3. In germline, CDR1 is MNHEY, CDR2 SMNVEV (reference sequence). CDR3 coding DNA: TGTGCCAGCAGTTTATTCCACAAGCAGTACTTC. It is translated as CASSLFHKQYF.

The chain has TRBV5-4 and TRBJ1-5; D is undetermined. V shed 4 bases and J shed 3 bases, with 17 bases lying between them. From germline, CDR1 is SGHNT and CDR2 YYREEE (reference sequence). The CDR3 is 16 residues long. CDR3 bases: TGTGCCAGCAGCCCTGGGCCGCCAAACGTCAATCAGCCCCAGCATTTT. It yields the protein CASSPGPPNVNQPQHF.

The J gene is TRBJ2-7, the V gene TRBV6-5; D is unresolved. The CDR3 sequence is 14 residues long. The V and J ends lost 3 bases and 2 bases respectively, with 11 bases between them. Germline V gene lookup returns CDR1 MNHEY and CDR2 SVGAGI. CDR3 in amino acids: CASSYDSKTYEQYF. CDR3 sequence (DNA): TGTGCCAGCAGTTATGATTCCAAGACCTACGAGCAGTACTTC.

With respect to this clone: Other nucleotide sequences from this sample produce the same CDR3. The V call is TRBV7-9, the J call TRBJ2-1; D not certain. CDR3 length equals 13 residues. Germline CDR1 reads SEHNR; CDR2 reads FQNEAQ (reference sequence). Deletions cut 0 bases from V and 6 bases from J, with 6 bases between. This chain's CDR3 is CASSLAAANEQFF. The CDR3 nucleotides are TGTGCCAGCAGCTTAGCAGCAGCCAATGAGCAGTTCTTC.

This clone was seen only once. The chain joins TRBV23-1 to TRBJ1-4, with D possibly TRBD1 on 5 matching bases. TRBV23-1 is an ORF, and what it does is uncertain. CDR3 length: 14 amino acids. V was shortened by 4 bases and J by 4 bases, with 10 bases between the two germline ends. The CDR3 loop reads CASSLLGDNEKLFF. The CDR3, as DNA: TGCGCCAGCAGTCTCTTGGGGGATAATGAAAAACTGTTTTTT.

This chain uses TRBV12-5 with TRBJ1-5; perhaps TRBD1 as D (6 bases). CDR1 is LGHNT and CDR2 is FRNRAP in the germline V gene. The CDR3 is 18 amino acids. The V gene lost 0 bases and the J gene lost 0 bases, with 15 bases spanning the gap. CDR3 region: CASGLVLGQGYSNQPQHF. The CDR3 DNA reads TGTGCTAGTGGTTTGGTACTGGGGCAGGGGTATAGCAATCAGCCCCAGCATTTT.

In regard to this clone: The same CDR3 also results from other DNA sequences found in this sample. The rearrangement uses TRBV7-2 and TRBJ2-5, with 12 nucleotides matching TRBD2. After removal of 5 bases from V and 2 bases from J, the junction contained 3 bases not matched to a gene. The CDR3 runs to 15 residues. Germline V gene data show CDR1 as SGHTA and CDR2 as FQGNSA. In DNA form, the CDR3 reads TGTGCCAGCAGCCTCGGACTAGCGGGGCAAGAGACCCAGTACTTC. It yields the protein CASSLGLAGQETQYF.

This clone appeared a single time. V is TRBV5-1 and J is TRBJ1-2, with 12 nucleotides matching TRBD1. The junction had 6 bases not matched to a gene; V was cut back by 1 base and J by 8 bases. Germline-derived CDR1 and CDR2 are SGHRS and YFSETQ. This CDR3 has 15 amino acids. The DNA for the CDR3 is TGCGCCAGCAGCTTGTCGGGACAGGGGGCTGAAGGCTACACCTTC. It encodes CASSLSGQGAEGYTF.

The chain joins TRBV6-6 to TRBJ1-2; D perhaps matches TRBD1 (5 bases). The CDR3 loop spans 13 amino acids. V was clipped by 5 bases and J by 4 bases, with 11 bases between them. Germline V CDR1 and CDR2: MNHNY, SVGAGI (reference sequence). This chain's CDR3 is CASSPGGSYGYTF. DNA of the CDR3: TGTGCCAGCAGTCCGGGGGGGAGCTATGGCTACACCTTC.

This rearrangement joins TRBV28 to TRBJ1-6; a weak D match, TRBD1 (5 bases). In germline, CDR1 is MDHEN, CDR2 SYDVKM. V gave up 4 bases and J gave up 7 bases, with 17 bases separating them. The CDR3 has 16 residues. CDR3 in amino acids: CASSSRDAGANSPLHF. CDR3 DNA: TGTGCCAGCAGTTCCAGGGACGCCGGGGCGAATTCACCCCTCCACTTT.

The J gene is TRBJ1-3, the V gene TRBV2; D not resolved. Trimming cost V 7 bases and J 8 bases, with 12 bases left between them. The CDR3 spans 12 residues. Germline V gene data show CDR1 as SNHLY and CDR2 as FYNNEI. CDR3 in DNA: TGTGCCAGCACTAGGGCCACGGACACCATATATTTT. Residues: CASTRATDTIYF.

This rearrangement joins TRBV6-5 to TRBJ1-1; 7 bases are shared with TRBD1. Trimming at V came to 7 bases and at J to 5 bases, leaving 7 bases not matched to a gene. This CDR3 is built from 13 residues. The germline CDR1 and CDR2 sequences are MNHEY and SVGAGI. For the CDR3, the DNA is TGTGCCAGCACCAAGACAGGGCGGACTGAAGCTTTCTTT. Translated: CASTKTGRTEAFF.

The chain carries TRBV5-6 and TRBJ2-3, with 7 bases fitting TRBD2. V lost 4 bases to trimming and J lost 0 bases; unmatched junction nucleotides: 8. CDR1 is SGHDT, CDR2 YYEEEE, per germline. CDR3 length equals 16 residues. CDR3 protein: CASSPSGGGSTDTQYF. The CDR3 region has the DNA TGTGCCAGCAGCCCCAGTGGGGGGGGGAGCACAGATACGCAGTATTTT.

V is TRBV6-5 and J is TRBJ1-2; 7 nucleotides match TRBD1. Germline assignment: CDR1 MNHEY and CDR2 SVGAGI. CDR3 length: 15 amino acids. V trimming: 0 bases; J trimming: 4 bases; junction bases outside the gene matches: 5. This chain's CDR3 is CASSYSRGQPYGYTF. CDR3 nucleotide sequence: TGTGCCAGCAGTTACTCGAGGGGGCAGCCCTATGGCTACACCTTC.

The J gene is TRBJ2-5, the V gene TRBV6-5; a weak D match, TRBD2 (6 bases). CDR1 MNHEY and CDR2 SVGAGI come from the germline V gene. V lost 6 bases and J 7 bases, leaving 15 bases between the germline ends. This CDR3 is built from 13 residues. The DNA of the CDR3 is TGTGCCAGCAGGGGGGACTCTAGGGGGACCCAGTACTTC. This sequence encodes CASRGDSRGTQYF.

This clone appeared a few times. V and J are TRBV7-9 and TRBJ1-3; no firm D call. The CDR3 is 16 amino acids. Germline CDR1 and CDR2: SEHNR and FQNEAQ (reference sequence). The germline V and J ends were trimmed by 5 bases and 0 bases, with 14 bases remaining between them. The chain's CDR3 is CASSDTKQRSGNTIYF. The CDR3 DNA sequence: TGTGCCAGCAGCGACACGAAACAGCGCTCTGGAAACACCATATATTTT. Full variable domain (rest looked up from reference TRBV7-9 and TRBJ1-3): DTGVSQNPRHKITKRGQNVTFRCDPISEHNRLYWYRQTLGQGPEFLTYFQNEAQLEKSRLLSDRFSAERPKGSFSTLEIQRTEQGDSAMYLCASSDTKQRSGNTIYFGEGSWLTVV.

CDR3 bases: TGTGCCAGCAGCGTCAGCAGTTCCTACGAGCAGTACTTC. This encodes CASSVSSSYEQYF. The V and J genes are TRBV9 and TRBJ2-7, with D unresolved. Germline CDR1 reads SGDLS; CDR2 reads YYNGEE. V lost 2 bases, J lost 1 base, and 7 bases lay in between. The CDR3 covers 13 residues.